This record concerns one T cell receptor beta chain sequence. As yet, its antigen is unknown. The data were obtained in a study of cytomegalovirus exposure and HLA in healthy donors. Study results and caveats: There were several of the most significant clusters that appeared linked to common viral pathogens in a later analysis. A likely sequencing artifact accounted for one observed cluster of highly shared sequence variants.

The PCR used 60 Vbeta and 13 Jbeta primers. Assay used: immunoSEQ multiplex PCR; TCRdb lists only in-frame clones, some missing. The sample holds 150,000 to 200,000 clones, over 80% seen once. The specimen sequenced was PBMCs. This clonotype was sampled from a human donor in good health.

Here the CDR3 DNA reads TGCGCCAGCAGGGCGGGGTCCGAGGAAGGCTACACCTTC. The encoded protein is CASRAGSEEGYTF. This chain uses TRBV5-1 with TRBJ1-2; D is unresolved. The V gene's germline CDR1 is SGHRS and CDR2 YFSETQ. The V and J ends lost 5 bases and 8 bases respectively, with 16 bases between them. CDR3 length: 13 residues.